The 8 T cell receptor beta chains below were found in one sample sequenced in a study of cytomegalovirus exposure and HLA in healthy donors. PCR primers comprised 60 Vbeta and 13 Jbeta primers. The protocol was immunoSEQ multiplex PCR, while the TCRdb copy is restricted to in-frame clones and leaves out a portion. The sample holds around 150,000 clones; around 84% are singletons and the top ten take around 2.1%. Sequencing was carried out using PBMCs. Receptors originate from a man between 18 and 35 years old in good health and CMV-seropositive.

On this clone itself: A much larger clonotype is one base distant, so this may be a read error. This chain joins TRBV5-4 and TRBJ2-3; the D gene is possibly TRBD2 (5 bases). Trimming left V 0 bases short and J 0 bases short, with 5 bases between. Per germline, CDR1 SGHNT and CDR2 YYREEE (reference sequence). The CDR3 contains 14 residues. The CDR3 sequence is CASSLAGSTDTQYF. In DNA form, the CDR3 reads TGTGCCAGCAGCTTGGCGGGGAGCACAGATACGCAGTATTTT.

The chain links TRBV5-4 to TRBJ2-3, with TRBD1 as a possible D gene (5 bases). V dropped 0 bases and J dropped 3 bases, with 11 bases sitting between them. The CDR3 sequence is 15 residues long. The germline V gene encodes CDR1 SGHNT and CDR2 YYREEE (reference sequence). The CDR3 nucleotides read TGTGCCAGCAGCTTGGTGCAGGGCATTACAGATACGCAGTATTTT. It is translated as CASSLVQGITDTQYF.

The genes are TRBV6-6 and TRBJ1-1, with D perhaps matching TRBD1 (6 bases). The CDR3 runs to 12 residues. CDR1 is MNHNY, CDR2 SVGAGI, per germline (reference sequence). The V and J ends lost 6 bases and 6 bases respectively, with 11 bases between them. The chain's CDR3 is CASRIQGSEAFF. The CDR3 region has the DNA TGTGCCAGCAGGATCCAGGGGTCTGAAGCTTTCTTT.

The chain links TRBV28 to TRBJ2-7; 8 positions agree with TRBD2. Germline V lookup: CDR1 MDHEN, CDR2 SYDVKM. CDR3 length: 15 residues. V was pared by 7 bases and J by 0 bases, with 8 bases of the junction left unmatched. CDR3 nucleotide sequence: TGTGCCAGCACCTTGAGCGGGGGCCTCTCCTACGAGCAGTACTTC. Translation: CASTLSGGLSYEQYF.

The rearrangement joins TRBV6-1 to TRBJ2-1; perhaps TRBD2 as D (5 bases). Germline-derived CDR1 and CDR2 are MNHNS and SASEGT. V was cut by 0 bases and J by 4 bases, with 13 bases left in between. CDR3 size: 16 residues. DNA for the CDR3: TGTGCCAGCAGTGAAGCCGGGGTATCCCGATACAATGAGCAGTTCTTC. Its translation: CASSEAGVSRYNEQFF.

The chain combines TRBV11-1 with TRBJ2-1; the match to TRBD2 covers 7 bases. CDR3 length equals 15 residues. The germline gives CDR1 SGHAT, CDR2 FQDESV (reference sequence). The V and J ends lost 1 base and 6 bases, in that order; junction bases with no gene match: 6. CDR3 protein: CASSLGGSGLNEQFF. The DNA of the CDR3 is TGTGCCAGCAGCTTAGGGGGTAGCGGGCTCAATGAGCAGTTCTTC.

This CDR3 reads CASSALPLLETQYF. The CDR3, as DNA: TGTGCCAGCAGCGCGCTACCCCTCTTGGAGACCCAGTACTTC. This chain joins TRBV7-2 and TRBJ2-5, with D uncertain. The CDR3 is 14 amino acids. Germline V gene sequence: CDR1 SGHTA, CDR2 FQGNSA. V was shortened by 5 bases and J by 5 bases, with 15 bases between the two germline ends.

This rearrangement joins TRBV4-1 to TRBJ1-5, with D unresolved. The CDR3 extends over 15 amino acids. V was clipped by 2 bases and J by 3 bases, with 11 bases between them. From germline, CDR1 is MGHRA and CDR2 YSYEKL. The CDR3 sequence: CASSQYTVPNQPQHF. CDR3 nucleotides: TGCGCCAGCAGCCAATACACAGTCCCCAATCAGCCCCAGCATTTT.